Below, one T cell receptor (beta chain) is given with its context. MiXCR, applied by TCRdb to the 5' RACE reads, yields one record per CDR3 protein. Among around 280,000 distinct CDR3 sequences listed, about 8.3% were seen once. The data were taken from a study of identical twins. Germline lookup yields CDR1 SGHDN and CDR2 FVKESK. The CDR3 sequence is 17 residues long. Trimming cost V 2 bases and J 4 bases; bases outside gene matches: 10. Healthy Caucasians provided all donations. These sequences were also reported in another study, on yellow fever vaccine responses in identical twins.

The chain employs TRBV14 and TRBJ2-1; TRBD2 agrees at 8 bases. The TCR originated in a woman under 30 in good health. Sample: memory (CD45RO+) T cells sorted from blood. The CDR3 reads CASSQWGGGQPYNEQFF. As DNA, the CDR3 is TGTGCCAGCAGCCAATGGGGCGGGGGGCAGCCTTACAATGAGCAGTTCTTC.